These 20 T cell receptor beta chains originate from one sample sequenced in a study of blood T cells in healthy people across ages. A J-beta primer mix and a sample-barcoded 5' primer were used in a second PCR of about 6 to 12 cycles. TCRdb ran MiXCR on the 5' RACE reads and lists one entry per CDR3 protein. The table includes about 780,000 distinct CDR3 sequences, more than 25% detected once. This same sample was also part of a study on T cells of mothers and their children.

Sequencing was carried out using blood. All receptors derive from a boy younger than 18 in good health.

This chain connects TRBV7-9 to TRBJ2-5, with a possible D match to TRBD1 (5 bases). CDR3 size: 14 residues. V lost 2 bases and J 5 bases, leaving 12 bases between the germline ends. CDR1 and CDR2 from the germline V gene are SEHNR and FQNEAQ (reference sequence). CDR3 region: CASSLNRQGETQYF. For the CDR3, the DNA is TGTGCCAGCAGCTTAAATCGCCAGGGTGAGACCCAGTACTTC.

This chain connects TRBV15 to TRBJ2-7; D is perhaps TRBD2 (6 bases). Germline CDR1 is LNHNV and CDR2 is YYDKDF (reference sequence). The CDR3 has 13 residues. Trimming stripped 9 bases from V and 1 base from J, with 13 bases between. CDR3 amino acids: CATGDGGSYEQYF. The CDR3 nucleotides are TGTGCCACGGGAGACGGGGGATCCTACGAGCAGTACTTC.

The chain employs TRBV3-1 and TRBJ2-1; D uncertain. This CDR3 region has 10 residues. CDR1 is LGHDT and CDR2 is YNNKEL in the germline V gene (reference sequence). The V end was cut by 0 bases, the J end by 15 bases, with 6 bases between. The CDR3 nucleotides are TGTGCCAGCAGCCAAGATGGGCTGTTCTTC. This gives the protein CASSQDGLFF.

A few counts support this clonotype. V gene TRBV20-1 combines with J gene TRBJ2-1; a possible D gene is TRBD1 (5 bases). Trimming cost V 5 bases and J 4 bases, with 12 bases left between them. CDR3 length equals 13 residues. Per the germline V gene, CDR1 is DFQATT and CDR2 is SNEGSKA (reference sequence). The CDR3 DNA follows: TGCAGTGCTTCCAAGACAGTGTACAATGAGCAGTTCTTC. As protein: CSASKTVYNEQFF.

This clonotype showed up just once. The CDR3 sequence: CASSPIELNQPQHF. CDR3 coding DNA: TGTGCCAGCAGCCCCATCGAATTAAATCAGCCCCAGCATTTT. The chain joins TRBV12-3 or TRBV12-4 to TRBJ1-5; D gene uncertain. Trimming cost V 6 bases and J 4 bases, with 13 bases left between them. The CDR3 covers 14 residues.

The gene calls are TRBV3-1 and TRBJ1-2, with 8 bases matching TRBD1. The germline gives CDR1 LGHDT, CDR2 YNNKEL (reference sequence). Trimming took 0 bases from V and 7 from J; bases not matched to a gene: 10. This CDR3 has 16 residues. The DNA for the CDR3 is TGTGCCAGCAGCCAAGAGTTCTCAGGGGGCGGAAGTGGCTACACCTTC. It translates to CASSQEFSGGGSGYTF.

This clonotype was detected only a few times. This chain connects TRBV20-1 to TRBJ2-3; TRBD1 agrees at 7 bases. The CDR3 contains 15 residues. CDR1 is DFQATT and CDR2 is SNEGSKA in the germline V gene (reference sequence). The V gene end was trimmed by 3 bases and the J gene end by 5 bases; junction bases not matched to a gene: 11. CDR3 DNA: TGCAGTGCTAGGGTGACAGGGAGTTATGGAGATACGCAGTATTTT. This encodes CSARVTGSYGDTQYF.

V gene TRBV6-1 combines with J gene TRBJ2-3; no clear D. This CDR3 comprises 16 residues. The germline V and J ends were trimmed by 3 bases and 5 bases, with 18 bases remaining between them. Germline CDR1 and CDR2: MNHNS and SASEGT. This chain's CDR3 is CASSDKGPPLLDTQYF. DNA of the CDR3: TGTGCCAGCAGTGACAAGGGTCCACCTTTATTAGATACGCAGTATTTT.

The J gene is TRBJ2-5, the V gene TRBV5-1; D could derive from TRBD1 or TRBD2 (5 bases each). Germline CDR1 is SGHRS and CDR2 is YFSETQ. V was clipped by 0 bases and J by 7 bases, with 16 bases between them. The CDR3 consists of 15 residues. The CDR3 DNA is TGCGCCAGCAGCTTGGCCACGTCAGGGCGGGCGACCCAGTACTTC. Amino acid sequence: CASSLATSGRATQYF. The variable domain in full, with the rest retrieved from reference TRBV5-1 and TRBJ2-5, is KAGVTQTPRYLIKTRGQQVTLSCSPISGHRSVSWYQQTPGQGLQFLFEYFSETQRNKGNFPGRFSGRQFSNSRSEMNVSTLELGDSALYLCASSLATSGRATQYFGPGTRLLVL.

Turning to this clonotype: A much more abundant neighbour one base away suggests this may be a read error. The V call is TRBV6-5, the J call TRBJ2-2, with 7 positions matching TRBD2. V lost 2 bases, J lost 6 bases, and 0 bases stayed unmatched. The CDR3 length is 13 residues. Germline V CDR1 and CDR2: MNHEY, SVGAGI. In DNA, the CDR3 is TGTGCCAGCAGTTACGGGGGGGCCGGGGAGCTGTTTTTT. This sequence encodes CASSYGGAGELFF.

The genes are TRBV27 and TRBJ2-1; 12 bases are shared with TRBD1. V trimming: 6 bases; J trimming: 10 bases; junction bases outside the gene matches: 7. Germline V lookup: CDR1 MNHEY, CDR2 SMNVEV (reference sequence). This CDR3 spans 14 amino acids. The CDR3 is CASSLGTGGREQFF. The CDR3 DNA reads TGTGCCAGCAGCCTCGGGACAGGGGGCCGCGAGCAGTTCTTC.

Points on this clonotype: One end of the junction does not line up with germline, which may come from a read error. The CDR3 bases are TGCAGCGTCCGCGGCGGGGCCGACCTCTCCTACAATGAGCAGTCCTTC. It codes for CSVRGGADLSYNEQSF. The chain recombines TRBV29-1 with TRBJ2-1; a weak D match, TRBD2 (6 bases). Germline loops: CDR1 SQVTM, CDR2 ANQGSEA. This CDR3 region has 16 residues.

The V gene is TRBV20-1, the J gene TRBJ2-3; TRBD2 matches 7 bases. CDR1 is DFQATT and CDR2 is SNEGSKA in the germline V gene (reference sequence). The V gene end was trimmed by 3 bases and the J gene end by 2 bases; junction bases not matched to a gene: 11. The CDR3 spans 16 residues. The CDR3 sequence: CSASEGKRGYTDTQYF. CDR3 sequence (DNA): TGCAGTGCTAGCGAGGGGAAGCGGGGCTACACAGATACGCAGTATTTT.

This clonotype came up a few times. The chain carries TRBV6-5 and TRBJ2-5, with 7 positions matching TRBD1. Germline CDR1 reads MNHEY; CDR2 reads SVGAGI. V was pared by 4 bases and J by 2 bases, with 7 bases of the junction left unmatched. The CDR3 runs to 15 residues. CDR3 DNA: TGTGCCAGCAGTTTCACAGGGGTGGATCAAGAGACCCAGTACTTC. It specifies CASSFTGVDQETQYF.

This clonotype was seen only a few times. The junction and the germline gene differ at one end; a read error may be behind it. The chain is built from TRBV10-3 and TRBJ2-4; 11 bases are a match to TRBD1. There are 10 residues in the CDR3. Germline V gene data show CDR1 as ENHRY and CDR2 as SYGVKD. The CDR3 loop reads CAITGTGGNF. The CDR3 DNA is TGTGCCATCACCGGGACAGGGGGTAACTTC.

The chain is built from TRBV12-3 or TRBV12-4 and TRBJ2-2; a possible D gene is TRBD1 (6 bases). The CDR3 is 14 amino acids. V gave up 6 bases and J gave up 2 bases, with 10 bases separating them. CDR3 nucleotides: TGTGCCAGCAGAGGACAGCCTAACACCGGGGAGCTGTTTTTT. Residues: CASRGQPNTGELFF.

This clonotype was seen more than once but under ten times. The CDR3, as DNA: TGTGCCAGCAGCCCCGGCCTTTTAACGGGGGAAAAACTGTTTTTT. Translating it yields CASSPGLLTGEKLFF. The chain has TRBV7-2 and TRBJ1-4; D uncertain. The ends were cut back, 5 bases at V and 8 bases at J, with 18 bases in the middle. This CDR3 region has 15 residues. CDR1 is SGHTA and CDR2 is FQGNSA in the germline V gene.

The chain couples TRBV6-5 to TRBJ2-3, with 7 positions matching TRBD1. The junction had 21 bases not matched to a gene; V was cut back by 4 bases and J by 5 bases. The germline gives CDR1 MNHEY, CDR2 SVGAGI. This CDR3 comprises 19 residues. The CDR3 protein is CASSFTPGQKINPGDTQYF. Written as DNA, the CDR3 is TGTGCCAGCAGTTTCACCCCGGGACAGAAGATCAACCCAGGAGATACGCAGTATTTT.

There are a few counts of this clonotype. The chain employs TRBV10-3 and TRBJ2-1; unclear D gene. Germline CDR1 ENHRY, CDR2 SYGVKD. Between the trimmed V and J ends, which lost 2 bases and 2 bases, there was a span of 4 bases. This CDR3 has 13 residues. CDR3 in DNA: TGTGCCATCAGTGAGGGGGCCTACAATGAGCAGTTCTTC. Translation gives CAISEGAYNEQFF.

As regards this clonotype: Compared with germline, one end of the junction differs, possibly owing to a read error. CDR3 DNA sequence: TGCAGTGCTGCCGGACAGCTGAATACTGAAGCTTTCTTT. Its translation: CSAAGQLNTEAFF. This chain links TRBV20-1 with TRBJ1-1; a possible D gene is TRBD1 (6 bases). CDR3 length: 13 residues. Germline V CDR1 and CDR2: DFQATT, SNEGSKA (reference sequence).